This T cell receptor beta chain appears in the sequencing data of a study of siplizumab effects on memory and regulatory T cells. General study findings and limits: Proliferating siplizumab-culture Tregs lacked confirmation of suppressive function. Greater diversity than memory cells seemed evident in naive T cells, which also appeared to be major alloresponse contributors. Some alloreactive sequences were traceable to unstimulated CD4+ memory cells, and siplizumab significantly reduced them. Only a minor fraction of alloreactive clones mapped to unstimulated subsets.

Here immunoSEQ multiplex PCR was the method, and the copy in TCRdb shows in-frame clones only, minus some. The sample yields some 100,000 clones, 94% seen once. There are 17 residues in the CDR3. The J segment lost 1 base and the V segment lost 5 bases, leaving 12 bases of the junction unmatched. In germline, CDR1 is MDHEN, CDR2 SYDVKM. A remark on this clone: Its antigen is not identified.

The clonotype originates from a human donor in good health. Sample: Tregs sorted from blood. This sequence joins TRBV28 and TRBJ2-7, with 9 bases fitting TRBD1. The CDR3 is CASSPIPGQGLSYEQYF. DNA for the CDR3: TGTGCCAGCAGTCCCATACCCGGACAGGGGTTATCCTACGAGCAGTACTTC.